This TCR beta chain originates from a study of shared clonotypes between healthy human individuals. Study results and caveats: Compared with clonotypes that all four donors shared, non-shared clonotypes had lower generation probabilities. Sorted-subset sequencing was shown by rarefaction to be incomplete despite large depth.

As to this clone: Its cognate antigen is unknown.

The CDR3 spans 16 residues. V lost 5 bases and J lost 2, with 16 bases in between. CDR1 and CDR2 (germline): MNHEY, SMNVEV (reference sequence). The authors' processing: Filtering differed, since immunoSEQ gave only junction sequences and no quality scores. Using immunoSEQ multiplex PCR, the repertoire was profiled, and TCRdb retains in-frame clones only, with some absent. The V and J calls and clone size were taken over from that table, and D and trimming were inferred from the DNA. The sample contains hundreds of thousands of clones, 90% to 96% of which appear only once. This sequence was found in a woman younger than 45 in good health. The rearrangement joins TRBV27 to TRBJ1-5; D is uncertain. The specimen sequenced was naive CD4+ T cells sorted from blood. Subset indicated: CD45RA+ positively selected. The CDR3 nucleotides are TGTGCCAGCAGTATAGGACCAGGTCATGGCAATCAGCCCCAGCATTTT. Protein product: CASSIGPGHGNQPQHF.